These T cell receptor beta chains were read from a single sample in a study of blood T cell repertoires in COVID-19. Clones were sequenced by immunoSEQ multiplex PCR, and TCRdb holds only the in-frame ones, with some missing. Of under 300,000 clones detected, around four fifths appear once; the ten largest clones hold roughly 4%. The material sequenced was peripheral blood. The receptors shown here come from a woman aged 40 to 50 with active or convalescent COVID-19. The conserved cysteine and the conserved F or W are not part of the CDR3 here. Clone size is shown for a subset of rows, as once, few, many or a class of expanded clone.

j_call clone_size v_call cdr3_length cdr3_aa
TRBJ2-5 NA TRBV3-1/TRBV3-2 12 ASSLAGVRETQY
TRBJ1-2 NA TRBV7-9 10 ASSPGGRIYT
TRBJ2-5 once TRBV5-6 13 ASSSTQDGGETQY
TRBJ2-3 NA TRBV5-1 13 ASSFTDSPNDTQY
TRBJ1-2 NA TRBV5-5 12 ASIRDRVSGGYT
TRBJ1-2 few TRBV24-1 14 ATSDSWGTGDYGYT
TRBJ1-6 NA TRBV9 12 ASSVGGSNSPLH
TRBJ2-3 NA TRBV19 10 ASSPDQGARY
TRBJ2-2 NA TRBV3-1/TRBV3-2 13 ASSQGASNTGELF
TRBJ1-5 few TRBV2 13 ASRETDLSNQPQH
TRBJ1-2 NA TRBV28 11 ASSSWTFSLLT
TRBJ2-1 NA TRBV3-1/TRBV3-2 13 ASSHSRGWHNEQF
TRBJ2-3 NA TRBV7-2 14 ASSLVTSGGIDTQY
TRBJ2-1 NA TRBV9 13 ASSVNGGTYNEQF
TRBJ2-1 NA TRBV12-5 13 ASVTRTGGYNEQF
TRBJ1-2 NA TRBV28 13 ASSFRAGGVRGYT
TRBJ2-2 NA TRBV5-1 12 ASSFLSGTGELF
TRBJ1-1 NA TRBV18 10 ASSLEAGEAF
TRBJ1-6 few TRBV6-4 11 ASSDSTVAPLH
TRBJ1-2 NA TRBV29-1 10 SVVPGGYGYT
TRBJ1-2 NA TRBV11-2 11 ASSLLRDSGYT
TRBJ2-3 NA TRBV7-3 11 ASSPSPGDTQY
TRBJ2-7 NA TRBV11-1 11 ASSLDGRSEQY
TRBJ1-5 NA TRBV13 12 ASSQRTGREPQH
TRBJ2-3 NA TRBV9 13 ASSSGGHSTDTQY
TRBJ2-2 few TRBV6-5 12 AGTRTVSTGELF
TRBJ1-6 NA TRBV5-6 14 ASSSRGAALISPLH
TRBJ2-2 once TRBV10-1 13 ASRPGGDVTGELF
TRBJ1-1 few TRBV30 11 AWSSGFRAEAF
TRBJ1-6 NA TRBV23-1 13 ASSHPRQGYSPLH
TRBJ1-5 NA TRBV19 15 ASSIDITGPSNQPQH
TRBJ2-3 once TRBV15 12 ATSREESTDTQY
TRBJ1-1 NA TRBV5-3 14 ARSLRRGLLYTEAF
TRBJ1-5 many TRBV6-5 13 ASKESTGVNQPQH
TRBJ1-5 NA TRBV30 12 AWSVGGNGQPQH
TRBJ2-1 few TRBV2 13 ASSAPGQSYNEQF
TRBJ1-1 NA TRBV4-2 13 ASSQETGSATEAF
TRBJ2-1 NA TRBV4-1 14 ASSPLTSFNRDEQF
TRBJ2-1 NA TRBV6-6 14 ASSYDAGQGLNEQF
TRBJ1-5 once TRBV6-1 12 ASSEMADFQPQH